These 19 T cell receptor beta chains originate from one sample sequenced in a study of T cell responses to AZD1222 COVID-19 vaccine. This table comes from immunoSEQ multiplex PCR, and its TCRdb copy is limited to in-frame clones, with some not included. The repertoire holds 65,000 to 80,000 clones, 87% seen once, with roughly 24% in the top ten. The specimen was peripheral blood, collected on day 0 of AZD1222 vaccination. The receptors come from an adult in good health.

The V and J genes are TRBV19 and TRBJ2-7; D is possibly TRBD2 (5 bases). This CDR3 is built from 12 residues. CDR1 LNHDA and CDR2 SQIVND come from the germline V gene (reference sequence). The V end lost 11 bases, the J end lost 6 bases, and 17 bases lay between the germline ends. CDR3 in DNA: TGTGCCTCTGGGCGACTTGAGGGCGAGCAGTACTTC. It yields the protein CASGRLEGEQYF.

This chain uses TRBV19 with TRBJ2-2, with 10 positions matching TRBD1. V dropped 5 bases and J dropped 4; count of bases not matched to a gene: 7. Germline V gene sequence: CDR1 LNHDA, CDR2 SQIVND (reference sequence). The CDR3 is made up of 16 amino acids. Written as DNA, the CDR3 is TGTGCCAGTAGTCCCCGGACAGGGGGTGGCACCGGGGAGCTGTTTTTT. It yields the protein CASSPRTGGGTGELFF.

The rearrangement uses TRBV5-1 and TRBJ2-5; possibly TRBD1 for D (8 bases). Germline CDR1 is SGHRS and CDR2 is YFSETQ. The CDR3 length is 15 residues. V lost 4 bases, J lost 5 bases, and 18 bases lay in between. Here the CDR3 reads CASSPPTGEGETQYF. DNA for the CDR3: TGCGCCAGCAGCCCCCCGACAGGGGAGGGGGAGACCCAGTACTTC.

In its sample, this clone was seen once. The chain uses TRBV7-2 and TRBJ2-3; TRBD1 is a possible D gene (5 bases). This CDR3 is built from 16 residues. Trimming took off 1 base at V and 3 bases at J, with 14 bases between the two ends. Looked up from germline, CDR1 is SGHTA and CDR2 is FQGNSA. This CDR3 is CASSLEDNVGTDTQYF. The CDR3 nucleotides read TGTGCCAGCAGCTTAGAGGACAACGTGGGGACAGATACGCAGTATTTT.

CDR3 sequence reads: CASSPLEGYSGNTIYF. Written as DNA, the CDR3 is TGTGCCAGCAGCCCCCTGGAGGGGTACTCTGGAAACACCATATATTTT. The V call is TRBV9, the J call TRBJ1-3, with D possibly being TRBD1 (5 bases). Trimming removed 4 bases at V and 0 bases at J, with 14 bases between. Germline lookup yields CDR1 SGDLS and CDR2 YYNGEE. This CDR3 contains 16 residues.

The chain uses TRBV4-2 and TRBJ2-5; the D gene is possibly TRBD1 (6 bases). The V and J ends lost 4 bases and 7 bases respectively, with 13 bases between them. This CDR3 is 13 amino acids long. Per germline, CDR1 LGHNA and CDR2 YNFKEQ. The chain's CDR3 is CASSPYQGRTQYF. The DNA for the CDR3 is TGTGCCAGCAGCCCCTACCAGGGGAGGACCCAGTACTTC.

This chain uses TRBV3-1 (or the pseudogene TRBV3-2) with TRBJ1-4, with a tentative D call TRBD1 (6 bases). CDR3 size: 16 residues. In germline, CDR1 is LGHDT, CDR2 YNNKEL (reference sequence). Between the trimmed V and J ends, which lost 4 bases and 4 bases, there was a span of 16 bases. As DNA, the CDR3 is TGTGCCAGCAGCCCAAGGAGCACAGGGTTTAATGAAAAACTGTTTTTT. It specifies CASSPRSTGFNEKLFF.

V and J are TRBV19 and TRBJ1-3; D might be TRBD1 (5 bases). This CDR3 is 13 amino acids long. The V gene's germline CDR1 is LNHDA and CDR2 SQIVND (reference sequence). V shed 8 bases and J shed 4 bases, with 12 bases lying between them. The CDR3 nucleotides are TGTGCCAGTCGACAGCTCGCCGGAAACACCATATATTTT. It encodes CASRQLAGNTIYF.

This chain joins TRBV27 and TRBJ1-1; tentatively, D is TRBD1 (5 bases). Germline CDR1 reads MNHEY; CDR2 reads SMNVEV (reference sequence). This CDR3 is built from 16 residues. The ends were cut back, 8 bases at V and 3 bases at J, with 22 bases in the middle. The DNA of the CDR3 is TGTGCCAGCGGGTGGACGGCAGGGATGAAGGACACTGAAGCTTTCTTT. It translates to CASGWTAGMKDTEAFF.

As DNA, the CDR3 is TGTGCCAGTACGTCAGGTAGCTCCTACAATGAGCAGTTCTTC. The encoded protein is CASTSGSSYNEQFF. The gene calls are TRBV19 and TRBJ2-1; no clear D. The CDR3 length is 14 residues. The germline V gene has CDR1 LNHDA and CDR2 SQIVND (reference sequence). Trimming shortened V by 7 bases and J by 0 bases, and 10 bases separated the two germline ends.

This chain joins TRBV29-1 and TRBJ1-2; D is ambiguous. Germline V gives CDR1 SQVTM, CDR2 ANQGSEA. CDR3 length: 11 residues. Trimming cost V 4 bases and J 0 bases, with 3 bases left between them. In DNA, the CDR3 is TGCAGCGTTGCAGCTAACTATGGCTACACCTTC. Protein sequence: CSVAANYGYTF.

The V call is TRBV20-1, the J call TRBJ2-3; D gene unclear. The CDR3 consists of 14 residues. Germline V gene data show CDR1 as DFQATT and CDR2 as SNEGSKA (reference sequence). V dropped 3 bases and J dropped 1 base, with 11 bases sitting between them. The CDR3 spells CSASGLDGTDTQYF. DNA for the CDR3: TGCAGTGCTAGTGGGCTAGATGGCACAGATACGCAGTATTTT.

This clone was recorded a few times. This chain connects TRBV7-2 to TRBJ1-2; TRBD1 is a possible D gene (5 bases). The V gene lost 5 bases and the J gene lost 0 bases, with 10 bases spanning the gap. The germline gives CDR1 SGHTA, CDR2 FQGNSA. CDR3 length: 14 residues. The CDR3, as DNA: TGTGCCAGCAGCCCTGACAGAGCTAACTATGGCTACACCTTC. Translation: CASSPDRANYGYTF.

This clone was seen only a few times. V usage is TRBV4-2 and J usage is TRBJ2-5, with D unclear. V lost 0 bases, J lost 0 bases, and 8 bases lay in between. CDR3 length equals 15 residues. The germline V gene encodes CDR1 LGHNA and CDR2 YNFKEQ. The CDR3 reads CASSQEGTHQETQYF. The CDR3 bases are TGTGCCAGCAGCCAAGAGGGAACCCACCAAGAGACCCAGTACTTC.

The chain carries TRBV9 and TRBJ1-2; D is undetermined. Trimming stripped 6 bases from V and 0 bases from J, with 18 bases between. This CDR3 has 16 amino acids. Germline V gene data show CDR1 as SGDLS and CDR2 as YYNGEE. The CDR3 DNA reads TGTGCCAGCACAATCGGGGAGGGAGCAACTAACTATGGCTACACCTTC. Translation: CASTIGEGATNYGYTF.

The chain combines TRBV28 with TRBJ1-3, with TRBD1 as a possible D gene (5 bases). The CDR3 is 18 residues long. Trimming shortened V by 5 bases and J by 2 bases, and 22 bases separated the two germline ends. Germline lookup yields CDR1 MDHEN and CDR2 SYDVKM. CDR3 sequence: CASSRTDALDRPGNTIYF. In nucleotides, the CDR3 is TGTGCCAGCAGTCGAACCGACGCGCTTGACAGACCTGGAAACACCATATATTTT.

The table lists this clone with a few counts. The sample holds other DNA sequences that translate to the same CDR3. The DNA for the CDR3 is TGTGCCAGCAGCCCGGGGGGCAACCTGAATGAGCAGTTCTTC. It specifies CASSPGGNLNEQFF. The V call is TRBV7-3, the J call TRBJ2-1; the D gene is possibly TRBD2 (7 bases). The CDR3 totals 14 residues. V gave up 5 bases and J gave up 7 bases, with 15 bases separating them. CDR1 and CDR2 from the germline V gene are SGHTA and FQGTGA.

V and J are TRBV27 and TRBJ1-5; D ambiguous. Germline V gene lookup returns CDR1 MNHEY and CDR2 SMNVEV (reference sequence). V was trimmed by 2 bases and J by 2 bases, leaving 10 bases between them. The CDR3 loop spans 15 amino acids. In DNA, the CDR3 is TGTGCCAGCAGTTTAAACACCCGGGGCAATCAGCCCCAGCATTTT. Protein sequence: CASSLNTRGNQPQHF.

This chain links TRBV9 with TRBJ1-3; D is uncertain. Germline-derived CDR1 and CDR2 are SGDLS and YYNGEE. The germline V and J ends were trimmed by 2 bases and 0 bases, with 9 bases remaining between them. The CDR3 has 15 residues. As DNA, the CDR3 is TGTGCCAGCAGCGTGAGCTCGAGCTCTGGAAACACCATATATTTT. Its translation: CASSVSSSSGNTIYF.